One T cell receptor beta chain is described in this entry. Its binding antigen is unknown. Base qualities are not provided; no much larger clone lies one nucleotide away. The immunoSEQ Assay, a bias-controlled multiplex PCR, was used to amplify TCRbeta CDR3 regions from genomic DNA. The published analysis was carried out like this. The number of nucleated cells in each sample was estimated by amplification of reference gene primers within the assay. To quantify the absolute abundance of each unique TCRbeta CDR3 rearrangement, sequence reads were collapsed and filtered. For each sample, productive Simpson clonality was calculated as the square root of Simpson's diversity index over productive rearrangements. This is the immuneACCESS table as TCRdb keeps it, with only in-frame sequences that have V and J called. A part of the clones is gone; compared with another copy, unresolved V genes explain less than half, and the rest is unexplained. Clone size and V and J calls were adopted from that table, with D and trimming inferred from the DNA. This sample holds more than 250,000 clones; 70% to 90% were observed only once. The ten biggest clones cover approximately 5.4% of the sample.

The sample is drawn from a study of blood T cell repertoires in COVID-19 (dated by TCRdb to between 2020 and 2021). Broadly, across the study: Samples covering the acute and convalescent phases of COVID-19 were provided by collaborators in the United States, Italy and Spain. Samples came from the ongoing ImmuneRACE study (first 160 participants) plus 1,254 subjects from 6 global collaborators. The dataset comprised deeply sampled blood TCRbeta repertoires from subjects exposed to, actively infected with, or recovered from COVID-19. A de-identified subject ID, COVID-19 status, age in years and sex were almost always included in the sample metadata. The prospective study material was composed of cDNA or gDNA derived from T cells, B-cell-depleted T cells, or PBMCs. The repertoires were released in a freely available public database intended as a resource for research on the immune response to SARS-CoV-2. Where available, HLA class I and class II types were obtained from metadata supplied by the sample provider rather than from assay-based typing. Results and caveats for the whole study, not just this receptor: The quantity of clinical and demographic metadata differed by source and by participant and was supplied without curation.

Enrolling through a virtual design, the prospective study's participants ranged in age from roughly 18 to 89 years and lived across 20 to 25 United States geographic areas. To assign participants to cohorts, the prospective study relied on clinical history that participants themselves reported in a screening survey and a study questionnaire. For ImmuneRACE Cohort 3, a participant was defined as recovered based on two consecutive negative NP/OP PCR tests, clearance by a healthcare professional, or resolution of symptoms. Mobile phlebotomists in the prospective study collected whole blood, serum and a nasopharyngeal or oropharyngeal swab from every participant. Participants in the prospective study had the option to provide additional blood draws and questionnaires over a roughly two-month period. Blood samples from the prospective study were shipped frozen or at room temperature prior to DNA extraction.

The clonotype comes from a woman in her twenties or thirties who had recovered from COVID-19. The sample taken for sequencing was PBMCs or T cells enriched from blood (not recorded which).

The DNA is as follows: TGTGCCAGCAGCCCGGGACTAGCGGGTCAGGCGAACACCGGGGAGCTGTTTTTT. Translated, it reads CASSPGLAGQANTGELFF. The rearrangement joined TRBV7-8 to TRBJ2-2, and 12 junction bases match TRBD2. As encoded in the germline V gene, CDR1 is SGHVS while CDR2 is FQNEAQ. Clipping removes 5 bases from V and 0 bases from J, with 7 as the unmatched junction base count. Measured from the cysteine to the phenylalanine, the CDR3 is 18 residues long. CDR3 DNA is the only sequence kept; it has 54 bases, read in frame from the first base.